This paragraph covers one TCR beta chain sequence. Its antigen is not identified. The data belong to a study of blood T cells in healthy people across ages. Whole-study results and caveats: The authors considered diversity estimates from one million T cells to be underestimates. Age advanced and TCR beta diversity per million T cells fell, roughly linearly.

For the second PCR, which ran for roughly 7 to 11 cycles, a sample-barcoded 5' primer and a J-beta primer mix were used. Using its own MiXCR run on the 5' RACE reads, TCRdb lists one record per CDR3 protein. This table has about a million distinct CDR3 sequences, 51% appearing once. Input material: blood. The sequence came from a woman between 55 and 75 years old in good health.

Here the CDR3 reads CASSRAGEPDTQYF. The CDR3 DNA reads as TGTGCCAGCAGCAGAGCGGGAGAACCAGATACGCAGTATTTT. This chain joins TRBV25-1 and TRBJ2-3; 8 bases match TRBD2. With V trimmed by 6 bases and J by 4 bases, 6 bases remained unmatched. The CDR3 has 14 amino acids. Germline V gene sequence: CDR1 MGHDK, CDR2 SYGVNS.